The rows below give T cell receptor beta chains drawn from one sample of a study of blood T cell repertoires in COVID-19. Sequencing used immunoSEQ multiplex PCR; TCRdb keeps in-frame clones, though not all of them. Of tens of thousands of clones in the sample, approximately 80% were seen once. Sequenced sample: peripheral blood. These receptors were obtained from a man aged 65-85 years with acute or convalescent COVID-19. Each CDR3 is given with its conserved first and last residue. A D gene is named only where the DNA matches it firmly. Expanded clones are given a class, and other clones once, few, many or no size at all.

clone size: NA
J gene: TRBJ2-2
D gene: NA
V gene: TRBV30
CDR3 DNA: TGTGCCTGGAGGGACTACTACACCGGGGAGCTGTTTTTT
CDR3 protein: CAWRDYYTGELFF

clone size: NA
J gene: TRBJ1-1
D gene: NA
V gene: TRBV7-3
CDR3 DNA: TGTGCCAGCAGCATACCAGCGGGGGACACTGAAGCTTTCTTT
CDR3 protein: CASSIPAGDTEAFF

clone size: medium-sized
J gene: TRBJ1-1
D gene: NA
V gene: TRBV29-1
CDR3 DNA: TGCAGCGTTGTCCCCTTTGACAGCCTGAACACTGAAGCTTTCTTT
CDR3 protein: CSVVPFDSLNTEAFF

clone size: NA
J gene: TRBJ1-1
D gene: NA
V gene: TRBV7-2
CDR3 DNA: TGTGCCAGCAGCTCAGGGGTTAACACTGAAGCTTTCTTT
CDR3 protein: CASSSGVNTEAFF

clone size: NA
J gene: TRBJ2-4
D gene: TRBD2
V gene: TRBV5-4
CDR3 DNA: TGTGCCAGCAGCTTGAAAACTAGCGGGGGGCCGGTGCAATTC
CDR3 protein: CASSLKTSGGPVQF

clone size: NA
J gene: TRBJ1-6
D gene: NA
V gene: TRBV5-6
CDR3 DNA: TGTGCCAGCAGCCAAGACGGGGGTGAATCACCCCTCCACTTT
CDR3 protein: CASSQDGGESPLHF

clone size: NA
J gene: TRBJ1-2
D gene: NA
V gene: TRBV6-5
CDR3 DNA: TGTGCCAGCAGTAAGGAGGGCCGTCCTTTCTTC
CDR3 protein: CASSKEGRPFF

clone size: few
J gene: TRBJ1-1
D gene: TRBD1
V gene: TRBV7-9
CDR3 DNA: TGTGCCAGCAGCTTAGTCACAGGGGACACTGAAGCTTTCTTT
CDR3 protein: CASSLVTGDTEAFF

clone size: NA
J gene: TRBJ1-5
D gene: NA
V gene: TRBV12-3/TRBV12-4
CDR3 DNA: TGTGCCAGCAGTTGGGACACCTATCAGCCCCAGCATTTT
CDR3 protein: CASSWDTYQPQHF

clone size: NA
J gene: TRBJ2-7
D gene: NA
V gene: TRBV5-1
CDR3 DNA: TGCGCCAGCAGCGGGCGGGGACGGAGCTCCTACGAGCAGTACTTC
CDR3 protein: CASSGRGRSSYEQYF

clone size: few
J gene: TRBJ1-2
D gene: NA
V gene: TRBV19
CDR3 DNA: TGTGCCAGTAGTTTCTCTTTGGACAGACACAATGATGGCTACACCTTC
CDR3 protein: CASSFSLDRHNDGYTF

clone size: few
J gene: TRBJ2-2
D gene: TRBD1
V gene: TRBV5-1
CDR3 DNA: TGCGCCAGCAGCTTGCCCGGGACAGGGAAGACCGGGGAGCTGTTTTTT
CDR3 protein: CASSLPGTGKTGELFF

clone size: once
J gene: TRBJ2-1
D gene: NA
V gene: TRBV19
CDR3 DNA: TGTGCCAGTAGTACCTACAGCGGTAATGAGCAGTTCTTC
CDR3 protein: CASSTYSGNEQFF

clone size: many
J gene: TRBJ2-7
D gene: NA
V gene: TRBV7-9
CDR3 DNA: TGTGCCAGCAGTCCCTTGCAGGGAATGGAGCAGTACTTC
CDR3 protein: CASSPLQGMEQYF

clone size: NA
J gene: TRBJ1-5
D gene: NA
V gene: TRBV28
CDR3 DNA: TGTGCCAGCAGTCCGAATCAGGTTAGCAATCAGCCCCAGCATTTT
CDR3 protein: CASSPNQVSNQPQHF

clone size: NA
J gene: TRBJ1-5
D gene: NA
V gene: TRBV24-1
CDR3 DNA: TGTGCCACCAGTGATTCTGGGAGAGGGGAGGGACAGCCCCAGCATTTT
CDR3 protein: CATSDSGRGEGQPQHF

clone size: NA
J gene: TRBJ2-2
D gene: NA
V gene: TRBV24-1
CDR3 DNA: TGTGCCACCAGTGATTTGAGACGGGACACCGGGGAGCTGTTTTTT
CDR3 protein: CATSDLRRDTGELFF

clone size: NA
J gene: TRBJ1-2
D gene: NA
V gene: TRBV28
CDR3 DNA: TGTGCCAGCAGTCCACTACAGGGTCCCGACTATGGCTACACCTTC
CDR3 protein: CASSPLQGPDYGYTF

clone size: NA
J gene: TRBJ1-2
D gene: TRBD1
V gene: TRBV5-8
CDR3 DNA: TGTGCCAGCACGCCACATGGACAGGGAGGCTATGGCTACACCTTC
CDR3 protein: CASTPHGQGGYGYTF

clone size: NA
J gene: TRBJ1-2
D gene: NA
V gene: TRBV5-4
CDR3 DNA: TGTGCCAGCAGCTTGGTAAGGGGCAGCGGCTACACCTTC
CDR3 protein: CASSLVRGSGYTF

clone size: few
J gene: TRBJ1-6
D gene: TRBD1
V gene: TRBV27
CDR3 DNA: TGTGCCAGCAGTTCCTTATTACAGGGGAAGGGTTCACCCCTCCACTTT
CDR3 protein: CASSSLLQGKGSPLHF

clone size: NA
J gene: TRBJ2-1
D gene: NA
V gene: TRBV3-1/TRBV3-2
CDR3 DNA: TGTGCCAGCAGCCAATCTACCGGGACAAGTTACAATGAGCAGTTCTTC
CDR3 protein: CASSQSTGTSYNEQFF

clone size: NA
J gene: TRBJ1-6
D gene: NA
V gene: TRBV4-1
CDR3 DNA: TGCGCCAGCAGCCACCTTCCCAGCTCCTATAATTCACCCCTCCACTTT
CDR3 protein: CASSHLPSSYNSPLHF

clone size: NA
J gene: TRBJ2-3
D gene: TRBD1
V gene: TRBV5-4
CDR3 DNA: TGTGCCAGCAGCCCAGGGGGCTCGAGCACAGATACGCAGTATTTT
CDR3 protein: CASSPGGSSTDTQYF

clone size: NA
J gene: TRBJ2-5
D gene: NA
V gene: TRBV11-2
CDR3 DNA: TGTGCCAGCAGCTTAGTTGGCAGGGGAGGGTCTGGAGAGACCCAGTACTTC
CDR3 protein: CASSLVGRGGSGETQYF

clone size: NA
J gene: TRBJ1-2
D gene: NA
V gene: TRBV19
CDR3 DNA: TGTGCCAGTAGCCCGAAAGAGTATGGCTACACCTTC
CDR3 protein: CASSPKEYGYTF

clone size: NA
J gene: TRBJ1-6
D gene: TRBD1
V gene: TRBV6-2/TRBV6-3
CDR3 DNA: TGTGCCAGCAGTTATACCGGGACAGGGGTTTCACCCCTCCACTTT
CDR3 protein: CASSYTGTGVSPLHF

clone size: NA
J gene: TRBJ1-1
D gene: NA
V gene: TRBV29-1
CDR3 DNA: TGCAGCGTTGGCAAGTCCCTCGAGGGTACTGAAGCTTTCTTT
CDR3 protein: CSVGKSLEGTEAFF

clone size: NA
J gene: TRBJ1-5
D gene: TRBD1
V gene: TRBV5-5
CDR3 DNA: TGTGCCAGCAGCTTGGAAGGGGGCGCGGGTCAGCCCCAGCATTTT
CDR3 protein: CASSLEGGAGQPQHF

clone size: NA
J gene: TRBJ1-3
D gene: TRBD1
V gene: TRBV28
CDR3 DNA: TGTGCCAGCAGCCCTCCGGGACAGGGAGTCCCCTCTGGAAACACCATATATTTT
CDR3 protein: CASSPPGQGVPSGNTIYF

clone size: NA
J gene: TRBJ1-3
D gene: NA
V gene: TRBV6-6
CDR3 DNA: TGTGCCAGCAGTGTAGACAGCTCTGGAAACACCATATATTTT
CDR3 protein: CASSVDSSGNTIYF

clone size: once
J gene: TRBJ1-1
D gene: NA
V gene: TRBV18
CDR3 DNA: TGTGCCAGCTCACCACCCGGGGGGCTTATGGGGGTCACTGAAGCTTTCTTT
CDR3 protein: CASSPPGGLMGVTEAFF

clone size: NA
J gene: TRBJ1-1
D gene: TRBD1
V gene: TRBV6-6
CDR3 DNA: TGTGCCAGCAGCCCACCGGGACAGGCGATGAACACTGAAGCTTTCTTT
CDR3 protein: CASSPPGQAMNTEAFF

clone size: NA
J gene: TRBJ2-2
D gene: TRBD1
V gene: TRBV19
CDR3 DNA: TGTGCCAGTAGGGGACAGGGAGGCGCCGGGGAGCTGTTTTTT
CDR3 protein: CASRGQGGAGELFF

clone size: NA
J gene: TRBJ1-1
D gene: NA
V gene: TRBV19
CDR3 DNA: TGTGCCAGTAGTTCGACTCCGAGGGGGAGTACTGAAGCTTTCTTT
CDR3 protein: CASSSTPRGSTEAFF

clone size: NA
J gene: TRBJ1-1
D gene: NA
V gene: TRBV9
CDR3 DNA: TGTGCCAGCAGCCCACAGTCCGACAGGAACACTGAAGCTTTCTTT
CDR3 protein: CASSPQSDRNTEAFF